This is a list of T cell receptor beta chains from one sample in a study of beta chain features in type 1 diabetes. The protocol was immunoSEQ multiplex PCR, while the TCRdb copy is restricted to in-frame clones and leaves out a portion. The repertoire holds about 99,000 clones, roughly 28% seen once, with approximately 0.5% in the top ten. Input material: central memory CD4+ T cells from blood. Receptors were obtained from a woman aged 18-30 years with type 1 diabetes. Both conserved end residues are trimmed from each CDR3.

V: TRBV2; J: TRBJ2-5; CDR3: ASRVQGSETQY
V: TRBV7-3; J: TRBJ2-7; CDR3: ASSRTSDYEQY
V: TRBV7-2; J: TRBJ2-2; CDR3: ASSFQGEAGELF
V: TRBV9; J: TRBJ1-2; CDR3: ASSLPGQGDRYT
V: TRBV7-2; J: TRBJ2-7; CDR3: ASSLGDRGLREQY
V: TRBV11-2; J: TRBJ1-1; CDR3: ASSFTGATEAF
V: TRBV7-2; J: TRBJ2-2; CDR3: ASSLNWATAGELF
V: TRBV19; J: TRBJ1-1; CDR3: ASIPRRQGAGNTEAF
V: TRBV7-2; J: TRBJ1-4; CDR3: ASSSQGAGEKLF
V: TRBV5-6; J: TRBJ2-3; CDR3: ASSFLGPRGTDTQY
V: TRBV14; J: TRBJ2-1; CDR3: ASSQMRVGVQF
V: TRBV25-1; J: TRBJ1-1; CDR3: ASSVGGPTEAF
V: TRBV15; J: TRBJ2-3; CDR3: ATSRVGADTQY
V: TRBV13; J: TRBJ2-2; CDR3: ASTFGQGALGGELF
V: TRBV7-2; J: TRBJ1-2; CDR3: ASRYGQGGGYT
V: TRBV9; J: TRBJ2-1; CDR3: ASSVRGEGYNEQF
V: TRBV18; J: TRBJ2-5; CDR3: ASSPGQKETQY
V: TRBV5-1; J: TRBJ2-1; CDR3: ATRLAGENRNEQF
V: TRBV28; J: TRBJ2-1; CDR3: ASMGTWTSGEQF
V: TRBV27; J: TRBJ1-5; CDR3: ASSSSRDPPQH
V: TRBV10-3; J: TRBJ2-3; CDR3: ATGTSGSNTDTQY
V: TRBV7-2; J: TRBJ1-2; CDR3: ASSLGQGVNYGYT
V: TRBV5-1; J: TRBJ2-1; CDR3: ASSLGASSPGNEQF
V: TRBV10-1; J: TRBJ2-1; CDR3: ASSGSQGGEQF
V: TRBV29-1; J: TRBJ2-7; CDR3: SVKKGGQAEDEQY
V: TRBV14; J: TRBJ2-3; CDR3: ASSSSGRATDTQY
V: TRBV30; J: TRBJ1-1; CDR3: AWSQGTNTEAF
V: TRBV7-2; J: TRBJ2-1; CDR3: ASSYHLHEQF
V: TRBV19; J: TRBJ1-5; CDR3: ASSILEGSPKLQPQH
V: TRBV19; J: TRBJ2-6; CDR3: ASRRRGGRTSGANVLT
V: TRBV19; J: TRBJ1-2; CDR3: ASSRSAGMGSYGYT
V: TRBV4-2; J: TRBJ2-4; CDR3: ASSQDDRAIQY
V: TRBV11-1; J: TRBJ2-6; CDR3: ASADRATGANVLT
V: TRBV2; J: TRBJ1-1; CDR3: ASRGQRLLSTEAF
V: TRBV5-1; J: TRBJ2-2; CDR3: ASSFSGNTGELF
V: TRBV2; J: TRBJ1-5; CDR3: ASSEQGGGNQPQH
V: TRBV5-1; J: TRBJ2-3; CDR3: ASSSGLAGGFTDTQY
V: TRBV4-3; J: TRBJ2-1; CDR3: ASSQDQRSSYNEQF
V: TRBV29-1; J: TRBJ1-2; CDR3: SVDWGRGRNGYT
V: TRBV18; J: TRBJ2-7; CDR3: ASSQTGTGAYEQY
V: TRBV5-1; J: TRBJ2-2; CDR3: ASSRQGPPNTGELF
V: TRBV13; J: TRBJ1-5; CDR3: ASSPGRGQPQH
V: TRBV7-6; J: TRBJ2-7; CDR3: ASSLGTFYEQY
V: TRBV28; J: TRBJ2-1; CDR3: ASSAWTSGSYNEQF
V: TRBV28; J: TRBJ1-1; CDR3: ASSLEINTEAF
V: TRBV2; J: TRBJ1-5; CDR3: ASSFGTGNQPQH
V: TRBV5-1; J: TRBJ2-2; CDR3: ASSPIAGNTGELF
V: TRBV13; J: TRBJ2-5; CDR3: ASSLGRRETQY
V: TRBV27; J: TRBJ2-3; CDR3: ASSLRDNRTDTQY
V: TRBV28; J: TRBJ2-1; CDR3: ASSTEGTGVNEQF
V: TRBV11-2; J: TRBJ2-1; CDR3: ASSLSLGNEQF
V: TRBV2; J: TRBJ1-5; CDR3: ASSQWAGSNQPQH
V: TRBV6-5; J: TRBJ1-1; CDR3: ASSLTLRDTEAF